The 26 T cell receptor beta chains listed next were all sequenced from one sample in a study of blood T cell repertoires in COVID-19. Using immunoSEQ multiplex PCR, the repertoire was profiled, and TCRdb retains in-frame clones only, with some absent. This table has around 280,000 clones, roughly 89% appearing once. Sample: peripheral blood. The receptors come from a woman aged 25 to 45 with COVID-19, enrolled during active disease.

The chain recombines TRBV27 with TRBJ1-2, with unresolved D. V shed 3 bases and J shed 4 bases, with 9 bases lying between them. The CDR3 has 13 residues. Germline assignment: CDR1 MNHEY and CDR2 SMNVEV (reference sequence). DNA for the CDR3: TGTGCCAGCAGTTTTGCGGGCCTCTATGGCTACACCTTC. This encodes CASSFAGLYGYTF.

The rearrangement joins TRBV19 to TRBJ1-5; D call uncertain. Germline V gene sequence: CDR1 LNHDA, CDR2 SQIVND (reference sequence). V lost 5 bases and J lost 5, with 10 bases in between. CDR3 length equals 13 residues. CDR3 DNA: TGTGCCAGTAGTGATCGTAGATATCAGCCCCAGCATTTT. Translated, it gives CASSDRRYQPQHF.

This clone has just one count. The V gene is TRBV7-2, the J gene TRBJ2-7; 7 bases fit TRBD1. Germline V gene data show CDR1 as SGHTA and CDR2 as FQGNSA. The CDR3 has 17 amino acids. V dropped 5 bases and J dropped 2; count of bases not matched to a gene: 15. CDR3 region: CASSQQGSTSGPYEQYF. In nucleotides, the CDR3 is TGTGCCAGCAGCCAACAGGGGAGCACATCGGGGCCCTACGAGCAGTACTTC.

This sequence joins TRBV7-8 and TRBJ1-4; weak D call: TRBD1 (6 bases). The CDR3 consists of 16 residues. The germline V gene encodes CDR1 SGHVS and CDR2 FQNEAQ. The ends were cut back, 5 bases at V and 8 bases at J, with 21 bases in the middle. The CDR3 DNA follows: TGTGCCAGCAGCCCATCCACAGGGCGATTAGGAGAAAAACTGTTTTTT. It translates to CASSPSTGRLGEKLFF.

CDR3 nucleotides: TGTGCCAGCAGTTTAGTCCGGCGAAGCGGGCTGTTTTTT. This gives the protein CASSLVRRSGLFF. The V and J genes are TRBV28 and TRBJ1-4; D not certain. Between the trimmed V and J ends, which lost 2 bases and 14 bases, there was a span of 15 bases. The germline V gene encodes CDR1 MDHEN and CDR2 SYDVKM. This CDR3 region has 13 residues. Full variable domain (rest looked up from reference TRBV28 and TRBJ1-4): DVKVTQSSRYLVKRTGEKVFLECVQDMDHENMFWYRQDPGLGLRLIYFSYDVKMKEKGDIPEGYSVSREKKERFSLILESASTNQTSMYLCASSLVRRSGLFFGSGTQLSVL.

The genes are TRBV18 and TRBJ1-3; possibly TRBD1 for D (5 bases). Germline CDR1 KGHSH, CDR2 LQKENI. This CDR3 contains 15 residues. The V end was cut by 3 bases, the J end by 4 bases, with 13 bases between. The CDR3, as DNA: TGTGCCAGCTCACCGATACAGGTAGAAGGAAACACCATATATTTT. Residues: CASSPIQVEGNTIYF.

The V gene is TRBV12-5, the J gene TRBJ1-2; 12 nucleotides agree with TRBD1. The CDR3 sequence is 20 residues long. Germline V gene sequence: CDR1 LGHNT, CDR2 FRNRAP. J gave up 3 bases and V 3 bases, and 17 bases lay outside the gene matches. CDR3 DNA sequence: TGTGCTAGTGGTTTCTTATGGTTGGGACAGGGGGCGCGTACGGACTATGGCTACACCTTC. Translating it yields CASGFLWLGQGARTDYGYTF. Complete variable domain (other parts from reference TRBV12-5 and TRBJ1-2): DARVTQTPRHKVTEMGQEVTMRCQPILGHNTVFWYRQTMMQGLELLAYFRNRAPLDDSGMPKDRFSAEMPDATLATLKIQPSEPRDSAVYFCASGFLWLGQGARTDYGYTFGSGTRLTVV.

The rearrangement uses TRBV28 and TRBJ2-5; possibly TRBD2 for D (5 bases). The V and J ends lost 6 bases and 6 bases respectively, with 17 bases between them. The CDR3 has 14 residues. Per germline, CDR1 MDHEN and CDR2 SYDVKM. CDR3 residues: CASRTSIPSKTQYF. The DNA of the CDR3 is TGTGCCAGCAGAACTTCAATTCCTAGCAAGACCCAGTACTTC.

CDR3 sequence (DNA): TGTGCCAGCAGCTCCCTACTGGGCACAAAGCACACTGAAGCTTTCTTT. It encodes CASSSLLGTKHTEAFF. This rearrangement joins TRBV7-2 to TRBJ1-1, with D unclear. Germline CDR1 is SGHTA and CDR2 is FQGNSA. The CDR3 consists of 16 residues. The V and J ends lost 4 bases and 3 bases respectively, with 18 bases between them.

The V gene is TRBV3-1 (or the pseudogene TRBV3-2), the J gene TRBJ1-2, with D perhaps matching TRBD1 (5 bases). This CDR3 has 14 residues. V was trimmed by 6 bases and J by 5 bases, leaving 16 bases between them. Germline V CDR1 and CDR2: LGHDT, YNNKEL (reference sequence). The chain's CDR3 is CASSDRGQLYGYTF. The DNA of the CDR3 is TGTGCCAGCAGTGACCGAGGACAACTTTATGGCTACACCTTC.

V and J are TRBV6-5 and TRBJ1-1; perhaps TRBD1 as D (5 bases). Germline CDR1 and CDR2: MNHEY and SVGAGI. V was clipped by 0 bases and J by 5 bases, with 13 bases between them. The CDR3 spans 15 residues. The CDR3 region is CASSYSRQGLTEAFF. CDR3 in DNA: TGTGCCAGCAGTTACTCGAGGCAGGGATTAACTGAAGCTTTCTTT.

The chain recombines TRBV29-1 with TRBJ2-5, with TRBD1 as a possible D gene (6 bases). Per germline, CDR1 SQVTM and CDR2 ANQGSEA. CDR3 length: 12 residues. V was trimmed by 3 bases and J by 9 bases, leaving 14 bases between them. The CDR3 is CSVESGDGAQYF. Written as DNA, the CDR3 is TGCAGCGTTGAGTCAGGGGACGGGGCCCAGTACTTC. Combining the CDR3 with reference TRBV29-1 and TRBJ2-5 gives the whole variable domain SAVISQKPSRDICQRGTSLTIQCQVDSQVTMMFWYRQQPGQSLTLIATANQGSEATYESGFVIDKFPISRPNLTFSTLTVSNMSPEDSSIYLCSVESGDGAQYFGPGTRLLVL.

The chain carries TRBV7-9 and TRBJ2-1, with 9 nucleotides matching TRBD1. The V gene end was trimmed by 6 bases and the J gene end by 4 bases; junction bases not matched to a gene: 7. Germline values: CDR1 SEHNR, CDR2 FQNEAQ (reference sequence). The CDR3 runs 15 residues. The CDR3 coding sequence is TGTGCCAGCAGGAAGCCGGGACAGGGATACAATGAGCAGTTCTTC. Its translation: CASRKPGQGYNEQFF. Full variable domain (outside the CDR3, taken from reference TRBV7-9 and TRBJ2-1): DTGVSQNPRHKITKRGQNVTFRCDPISEHNRLYWYRQTLGQGPEFLTYFQNEAQLEKSRLLSDRFSAERPKGSFSTLEIQRTEQGDSAMYLCASRKPGQGYNEQFFGPGTRLTVL.

J is TRBJ2-3 and V is TRBV4-2, with 8 nucleotides matching TRBD1. The J segment lost 5 bases and the V segment lost 4 bases, leaving 2 bases of the junction unmatched. Looked up from germline, CDR1 is LGHNA and CDR2 is YNFKEQ. CDR3 length: 13 amino acids. CDR3 bases: TGTGCCAGCAGCCGAGACAGGGGAGATACGCAGTATTTT. Amino acids: CASSRDRGDTQYF.

The CDR3 DNA reads as TGTGCCAGCAGCCACAGGGTTCGGGATGAAGCTTTCTTT. Translation gives CASSHRVRDEAFF. The chain uses TRBV7-2 and TRBJ1-1, with D possibly matching TRBD1 (6 bases). The CDR3 extends over 13 amino acids. From germline, CDR1 is SGHTA and CDR2 FQGNSA. Trimming left V 5 bases short and J 7 bases short, with 14 bases between. The whole variable domain, remainder taken from reference TRBV7-2 and TRBJ1-1, is GAGVSQSPSNKVTEKGKDVELRCDPISGHTALYWYRQSLGQGLEFLIYFQGNSAPDKSGLPSDRFSAERTGGSVSTLTIQRTQQEDSAVYLCASSHRVRDEAFFGQGTRLTVV.

This sequence joins TRBV18 and TRBJ2-6; TRBD1 matches at 7 bases. V shed 3 bases and J 2 bases; nucleotides not matched to a gene: 1. The germline V gene encodes CDR1 KGHSH and CDR2 LQKENI. The CDR3 contains 15 residues. CDR3 residues: CASSPGTAGANVLTF. As DNA, the CDR3 is TGTGCCAGCTCACCCGGGACAGCTGGGGCCAACGTCCTGACTTTC.

In nucleotides, the CDR3 is TGCGCCAGCAGCCAATCCCCAGCAGGGGGAACTAATGAAAAACTGTTTTTT. Amino acid sequence: CASSQSPAGGTNEKLFF. The chain has TRBV4-1 and TRBJ1-4, with 7 bases lining up with TRBD1. The CDR3 has 17 amino acids. The V segment lost 2 bases and the J segment 1 base; nucleotides outside the gene matches: 7. Per the germline V gene, CDR1 is MGHRA and CDR2 is YSYEKL.

The genes are TRBV18 and TRBJ1-2; possibly TRBD1 for D (5 bases). Trimming left V 0 bases short and J 8 bases short, with 10 bases between. The CDR3 sequence is 13 residues long. Germline CDR1 is KGHSH and CDR2 is LQKENI. This CDR3 reads CASSPPAGYGYTF. CDR3 nucleotides: TGTGCCAGCTCACCACCGGCAGGGTACGGCTACACCTTC.

This sequence joins TRBV7-9 and TRBJ1-3, with 8 bases fitting TRBD1. J was trimmed by 2 bases and V by 5 bases; bases with no gene match: 5. This CDR3 is built from 15 residues. Germline values: CDR1 SEHNR, CDR2 FQNEAQ (reference sequence). The chain's CDR3 is CASSNPGGTGNTIYF. CDR3 nucleotide sequence: TGTGCCAGCAGCAACCCAGGGGGCACTGGAAACACCATATATTTT.

This clone was detected only once. Written as DNA, the CDR3 is TGCGCCAGCGGATCCGGTGTGGGACTCAATGAGCAGTTCTTC. It yields the protein CASGSGVGLNEQFF. The J gene is TRBJ2-1, the V gene TRBV5-1; D is possibly TRBD2 (6 bases). The CDR3 is 14 residues long. Trimming stripped 7 bases from V and 6 bases from J, with 17 bases between. CDR1 and CDR2 (germline): SGHRS, YFSETQ.

The rearrangement links TRBV5-1 to TRBJ1-2; perhaps TRBD1 as D (6 bases). The V gene's germline CDR1 is SGHRS and CDR2 YFSETQ. This CDR3 is 16 amino acids long. V gave up 1 base and J gave up 4 bases, with 17 bases separating them. CDR3 nucleotide sequence: TGCGCCAGCAGCTTGTTATTTTCAGCAGGGGTCTATGGCTACACCTTC. Translated: CASSLLFSAGVYGYTF.

V and J are TRBV27 and TRBJ2-7, with 7 bases aligning to TRBD2. The CDR3 covers 13 residues. Germline-derived CDR1 and CDR2 are MNHEY and SMNVEV (reference sequence). With V trimmed by 7 bases and J by 1 base, 4 bases remained unmatched. CDR3 sequence reads: CASKRGPSYEQYF. CDR3 DNA: TGTGCCAGCAAGCGGGGCCCATCCTACGAGCAGTACTTC.

The chain recombines TRBV12-3 or TRBV12-4 with TRBJ1-1; D gene unclear. Trimming left V 6 bases short and J 3 bases short, with 8 bases between. The CDR3 loop spans 12 amino acids. The CDR3 DNA follows: TGTGCCAGCAGCCCTAGCGACACTGAAGCTTTCTTT. Its translation is CASSPSDTEAFF.

The gene calls are TRBV21-1 and TRBJ2-3; the table's TRBD1 call for D was not verified on the DNA. TRBV21-1 is recorded as a pseudogene. The CDR3 sequence is 19 residues long. As DNA, the CDR3 is TGTGCCAGCAGCAAAAGAGCCCCCTACGGGCAGGGCTTGGTCGATACGCAGTATTTT. It translates to CASSKRAPYGQGLVDTQYF.

CDR3: CASIWQGAGDTQYF. CDR3 nucleotides: TGTGCCAGCATCTGGCAGGGGGCTGGAGATACGCAGTATTTT. The V and J genes are TRBV2 and TRBJ2-3; 8 bases fit TRBD1. The CDR3 has 14 amino acids. The V segment lost 7 bases and the J segment 5 bases; nucleotides outside the gene matches: 8. CDR1 and CDR2 from the germline V gene are SNHLY and FYNNEI.

The CDR3 sequence: CASSDSPGLANEQFF. The CDR3 DNA reads TGTGCCAGCAGTGACTCTCCTGGACTAGCCAATGAGCAGTTCTTC. The chain employs TRBV6-4 and TRBJ2-1; TRBD2 aligns across 8 bases. The CDR3 runs to 15 residues. The trim removed 0 bases at V and 6 bases at J, leaving 4 bases unmatched. CDR1 is MRHNA and CDR2 is SNTAGT in the germline V gene.